A single sample gave rise to the 24 T cell receptor beta chains below, sequenced in a study of OX40 agonist ivuxolimab in advanced cancers. The method was immunoSEQ multiplex PCR; TCRdb's version includes in-frame clones alone and lacks a portion of them. The sample has around 48,000 clones, approximately 80% seen once. The input for sequencing was CD4+ or CD8+ T cells sorted from blood, taken in a trial of the OX40 agonist ivuxolimab. Receptors originate from an adult with an advanced solid tumor such as melanoma, head and neck, liver or kidney cancer.

V is TRBV5-1 and J is TRBJ2-7, with a weak D call TRBD2 (5 bases). With 0 bases removed from V and 0 bases from J, the gap between germline ends came to 13 bases. CDR3 length: 16 residues. CDR1 is SGHRS and CDR2 is YFSETQ in the germline V gene. CDR3 nucleotides: TGCGCCAGCAGCTTGGCTCAGCGGACCATCTCCTACGAGCAGTACTTC. Encoded protein: CASSLAQRTISYEQYF.

V is TRBV4-1 and J is TRBJ1-3, with D possibly TRBD1 on 5 matching bases. V shed 4 bases and J shed 0 bases, with 16 bases lying between them. CDR1 is MGHRA and CDR2 is YSYEKL in the germline V gene. The CDR3 has 17 amino acids. CDR3 residues: CASSRQGIILSGNTIYF. The CDR3 DNA reads TGCGCCAGCAGCCGGCAGGGCATCATCCTCTCTGGAAACACCATATATTTT.

The gene calls are TRBV5-1 and TRBJ1-1, with 9 bases matching TRBD1. The CDR3 extends over 14 amino acids. In germline, CDR1 is SGHRS, CDR2 YFSETQ. The V segment lost 2 bases and the J segment 5 bases; nucleotides outside the gene matches: 4. The CDR3 DNA reads TGCGCCAGCAGCTTACTGGACAGGGGAACTGAAGCTTTCTTT. It encodes CASSLLDRGTEAFF.

There are a few counts of this clone. The chain joins TRBV11-2 to TRBJ2-1, with D perhaps given as TRBD1 or TRBD2 (5 bases each). This CDR3 has 16 amino acids. With 6 bases removed from V and 5 bases from J, the gap between germline ends came to 20 bases. Germline values: CDR1 SGHAT, CDR2 FQNNGV. The CDR3 DNA reads as TGTGCCAGCAGGAACCTCCGAGGGCGGACAAACAATGAGCAGTTCTTC. Encoded protein: CASRNLRGRTNNEQFF.

This clone was seen only a few times. V and J are TRBV7-8 and TRBJ1-3; 7 positions agree with TRBD1. This CDR3 has 16 amino acids. The V gene end was trimmed by 5 bases and the J gene end by 3 bases; junction bases not matched to a gene: 10. Germline CDR1 reads SGHVS; CDR2 reads FQNEAQ. Here the CDR3 reads CASSNFRGRDGNTIYF. The DNA of the CDR3 is TGTGCCAGCAGCAACTTCAGGGGGAGAGATGGAAACACCATATATTTT.

The chain has TRBV21-1 and TRBJ2-3. TRBV21-1 is assigned pseudogene status. This CDR3 has 13 residues. CDR3 sequence: CASSGSTTDTQYF. For the CDR3, the DNA is TGTGCCAGCAGCGGATCCACCACAGATACGCAGTATTTT.

J is TRBJ2-1 and V is TRBV25-1; 10 nucleotides match TRBD2. Unmatched junction bases numbered 6, after V lost 2 bases and J lost 8 bases. CDR1 and CDR2 from the germline V gene are MGHDK and SYGVNS. CDR3 length equals 15 residues. As DNA, the CDR3 is TGTGCCAGCAGTGAAAAAAGCGGGAGGGCATATGAGCAGTTCTTC. Translated, it gives CASSEKSGRAYEQFF.

The chain couples TRBV7-9 to TRBJ1-6; maybe TRBD1 (5 bases). V lost 0 bases and J lost 12, with 12 bases in between. The CDR3 length is 14 residues. From germline, CDR1 is SEHNR and CDR2 FQNEAQ (reference sequence). The CDR3 nucleotides are TGTGCCAGCAGCTTAGCCGTAAGGGGTGGACCCCTCCACTTT. This gives the protein CASSLAVRGGPLHF.

The chain links TRBV1 to TRBJ1-5; the table names TRBD1, a call not compared with the DNA. TRBV1 represents a pseudogene. The CDR3 sequence is 13 residues long. The DNA of the CDR3 is TGCACCAGCAGCCAAGAACATCCACAGCCCCAGCATTTT. The encoded protein is CTSSQEHPQPQHF.

The V call is TRBV5-4, the J call TRBJ1-2; TRBD1 matches at 7 bases. V lost 4 bases and J lost 10; bases outside the gene matches: 10. The CDR3 is made up of 13 amino acids. Germline V gives CDR1 SGHNT, CDR2 YYREEE (reference sequence). The CDR3 DNA is TGTGCCAGCAGCGCGCCGGGACAGCCAGACTACACCTTC. Its protein product is CASSAPGQPDYTF.

The chain joins TRBV29-1 to TRBJ2-7; D uncertain. Trimming took off 3 bases at V and 1 base at J, with 4 bases between the two ends. This CDR3 spans 11 amino acids. Germline V gene sequence: CDR1 SQVTM, CDR2 ANQGSEA. The CDR3, as DNA: TGCAGCGTTGACAGTTCCTACGAGCAGTACTTC. Encoded protein: CSVDSSYEQYF.

This chain uses TRBV5-1 with TRBJ2-1, with TRBD2 as a possible D gene (6 bases). CDR1 is SGHRS and CDR2 is YFSETQ in the germline V gene. The CDR3 consists of 14 residues. Trimming cost V 2 bases and J 4 bases, with 10 bases left between them. The CDR3 spells CASSLGGPYNEQFF. The CDR3 DNA is TGCGCCAGCAGCTTAGGAGGGCCTTACAATGAGCAGTTCTTC.

J is TRBJ1-5 and V is TRBV6-1; possible D gene TRBD1, 6 bases. Germline V gene lookup returns CDR1 MNHNS and CDR2 SASEGT. V dropped 4 bases and J dropped 6 bases, with 7 bases sitting between them. CDR3 size: 12 residues. DNA of the CDR3: TGTGCCAGCAGTGGCAGGGGTCAGCCCCAGCATTTT. It encodes CASSGRGQPQHF.

The rearrangement joins TRBV6-5 to TRBJ1-2, with D possibly being TRBD1 (5 bases). CDR1 and CDR2 from the germline V gene are MNHEY and SVGAGI. The CDR3 has 14 residues. The V gene lost 5 bases and the J gene lost 8 bases, with 18 bases spanning the gap. The CDR3 is CASSGRTGHKGYTF. CDR3 coding DNA: TGTGCCAGCAGTGGCCGGACTGGACATAAGGGCTACACCTTC.

V usage is TRBV4-2 and J usage is TRBJ2-4; 10 bases align to TRBD1. Germline V gives CDR1 LGHNA, CDR2 YNFKEQ. J was trimmed by 0 bases and V by 2 bases; bases with no gene match: 13. There are 20 residues in the CDR3. The CDR3 is CASSQTATGGLTLAKNIQYF. The CDR3 nucleotides read TGTGCCAGCAGCCAAACTGCGACAGGGGGCTTGACCCTAGCCAAAAACATTCAGTACTTC.

J is TRBJ1-5 and V is TRBV6-6, with D hard to call. In germline, CDR1 is MNHNY, CDR2 SVGAGI (reference sequence). The germline V and J ends were trimmed by 2 bases and 5 bases, with 7 bases remaining between them. The CDR3 covers 13 residues. The DNA of the CDR3 is TGTGCCAGCAGTTACCAGGAGGATCAGCCCCAGCATTTT. This gives the protein CASSYQEDQPQHF.

The V and J genes are TRBV28 and TRBJ2-7; TRBD1 or TRBD2 may be the D gene (6 bases each). The CDR3 is made up of 17 amino acids. V lost 6 bases to trimming and J lost 1 base, with 22 bases between them. Germline CDR1 MDHEN, CDR2 SYDVKM. CDR3 in DNA: TGTGCCAGCAGATCCCCGTCCGGGGGCGGGCTTTCCTACGAGCAGTACTTC. Its protein is CASRSPSGGGLSYEQYF. The variable domain in full, completed from reference TRBV28 and TRBJ2-7, reads DVKVTQSSRYLVKRTGEKVFLECVQDMDHENMFWYRQDPGLGLRLIYFSYDVKMKEKGDIPEGYSVSREKKERFSLILESASTNQTSMYLCASRSPSGGGLSYEQYFGPGTRLTVT.

The rearrangement links TRBV7-9 to TRBJ1-2, with 7 bases aligning to TRBD1. Germline values: CDR1 SEHNR, CDR2 FQNEAQ (reference sequence). Trimming at V came to 1 base and at J to 3 bases, leaving 5 bases not matched to a gene. The CDR3 contains 15 residues. CDR3 residues: CASSLDGQGDYGYTF. The DNA for the CDR3 is TGTGCCAGCAGCTTAGATGGGCAGGGGGACTATGGCTACACCTTC.

This clone has a single count. The gene calls are TRBV7-9 and TRBJ1-2; 7 bases are a match to TRBD1. Losses at the gene ends were 5 bases for V and 5 bases for J; bases not matched to a gene: 8. Germline V gives CDR1 SEHNR, CDR2 FQNEAQ (reference sequence). The CDR3 totals 14 residues. The CDR3 nucleotides read TGTGCCAGCAGCGACCGACAGGGATGGTATGGCTACACCTTC. Protein product: CASSDRQGWYGYTF.

This clone was seen only once. This rearrangement joins TRBV19 to TRBJ2-5, with TRBD1 matching 9 bases. CDR3 length: 18 amino acids. Germline lookup yields CDR1 LNHDA and CDR2 SQIVND (reference sequence). The junction had 18 bases not matched to a gene; V was cut back by 6 bases and J by 4 bases. The CDR3 DNA reads as TGTGCCAGTAGCAATTATGGCCCGGGACAGGGAATACGAGAGACCCAGTACTTC. Its protein is CASSNYGPGQGIRETQYF. Full variable domain (rest looked up from reference TRBV19 and TRBJ2-5): DGGITQSPKYLFRKEGQNVTLSCEQNLNHDAMYWYRQDPGQGLRLIYYSQIVNDFQKGDIAEGYSVSREKKESFPLTVTSAQKNPTAFYLCASSNYGPGQGIRETQYFGPGTRLLVL.

This sequence joins TRBV18 and TRBJ2-5, with 12 bases matching TRBD2. CDR1 is KGHSH and CDR2 is LQKENI in the germline V gene. There are 20 residues in the CDR3. The V and J ends lost 4 bases and 5 bases, in that order; junction bases with no gene match: 20. The CDR3 coding sequence is TGTGCCAGCTCACAAAACCGGAAGGGGAGACTAGCGGGAGTTGGGGAGACCCAGTACTTC. Its protein product is CASSQNRKGRLAGVGETQYF.

This chain links TRBV5-4 with TRBJ2-1; 10 nucleotides agree with TRBD2. Germline V CDR1 and CDR2: SGHNT, YYREEE (reference sequence). V dropped 9 bases and J dropped 5; count of bases not matched to a gene: 11. The CDR3 contains 15 residues. In DNA, the CDR3 is TGTGCCACCTCTCTAGCGGGAGTAGGTAACAATGAGCAGTTCTTC. Its protein is CATSLAGVGNNEQFF.

The gene calls are TRBV19 and TRBJ2-5; 10 bases align to TRBD2. This CDR3 region has 15 residues. V shed 6 bases, J shed 6 bases, and the junction held 10 bases outside the gene matches. Looked up from germline, CDR1 is LNHDA and CDR2 is SQIVND (reference sequence). CDR3 DNA sequence: TGTGCCAGTAGCCTCGAGACTAGCGGGCGGAAGACCCAGTACTTC. It is translated as CASSLETSGRKTQYF.

The chain uses TRBV7-8 and TRBJ2-7; D is undetermined. V lost 8 bases, J lost 6 bases, and 20 bases lay in between. CDR3 length: 14 residues. The V gene's germline CDR1 is SGHVS and CDR2 FQNEAQ. The CDR3 DNA sequence: TGTGCCAGCGCCCCCACAGTCGTAACCCCCGAGCAGTACTTC. It codes for CASAPTVVTPEQYF.